This T cell receptor (beta chain) was recorded in a study of blood T cell repertoires in COVID-19. About the study: Spain, Italy and the United States supplied samples that represented acute and convalescent COVID-19. Sample material is recorded as cDNA or gDNA derived from T cells, B-cell-depleted T cells, or PBMCs.

In the original workflow: Reference gene primer amplification in the assay estimated nucleated cell counts. Here immunoSEQ multiplex PCR was the method, and the copy in TCRdb shows in-frame clones only, minus some. V, J and clone size reflect that table, while D and trimming were determined from the DNA. The table includes more than 35,000 clones, 90% to 95% detected once. Input material: peripheral blood. This receptor was identified in a woman aged 30 to 39 in a cohort sampled during active COVID-19.

The CDR3: CASSYVQGGSGNTIYF. The CDR3 nucleotides are TGTGCCAGCAGTTACGTCCAGGGCGGCTCTGGAAACACCATATATTTT. V and J are TRBV6-6 and TRBJ1-3, with D perhaps TRBD1 (5 bases). The CDR3 consists of 16 residues. In germline, CDR1 is MNHNY, CDR2 SVGAGI (reference sequence). With 2 bases removed from V and 0 bases from J, the gap between germline ends came to 11 bases.